The clone carrying this T cell receptor beta chain showed up many times. The antigen remains unidentified. Axillary draining lymph nodes of breast cancer patients supplied the node samples. This specimen belongs to a study of breast tumors, draining lymph nodes, adjacent tissues. Study-level points and caveats: Tumor repertoires ranked between lymph nodes and nontumor tissue in diversity, with V and J gene preferences. The data were judged consistent with most tumor T cells coming from lymph node and expanding in tumor. Luminal-like breast cancer showed significantly higher tumor–nontumor repertoire similarity than basal-like.

Trimming removed 5 bases from V and 2 bases from J, with 19 bases in between. The CDR3 totals 17 residues. Germline V gene data show CDR1 as SGHVS and CDR2 as FNYEAQ. Via MiXCR, TCRdb re-called the multiplex PCR reads, giving one row per CDR3 protein. The sample contains about 110,000 distinct CDR3 sequences, roughly 29% of which appear only once. The J gene is TRBJ2-1, the V gene TRBV7-6; a weak D match, TRBD1 (6 bases). The TCR was taken from a female donor with breast cancer. Some clones in this sample may be carry-over from other donors' samples. The material sequenced was axillary lymph node tissue. CDR3 in DNA: TGTGCCAGCAGCACCGGAGATGGGACAACGGCCTACAATGAGCAGTTCTTC. It codes for CASSTGDGTTAYNEQFF. The full variable domain, its missing parts supplied by reference TRBV7-6 and TRBJ2-1, is GAGVSQSPRYKVTKRGQDVALRCDPISGHVSLYWYRQALGQGPEFLTYFNYEAQQDKSGLPNDRFSAERPEGSISTLTIQRTEQRDSAMYRCASSTGDGTTAYNEQFFGPGTRLTVL.